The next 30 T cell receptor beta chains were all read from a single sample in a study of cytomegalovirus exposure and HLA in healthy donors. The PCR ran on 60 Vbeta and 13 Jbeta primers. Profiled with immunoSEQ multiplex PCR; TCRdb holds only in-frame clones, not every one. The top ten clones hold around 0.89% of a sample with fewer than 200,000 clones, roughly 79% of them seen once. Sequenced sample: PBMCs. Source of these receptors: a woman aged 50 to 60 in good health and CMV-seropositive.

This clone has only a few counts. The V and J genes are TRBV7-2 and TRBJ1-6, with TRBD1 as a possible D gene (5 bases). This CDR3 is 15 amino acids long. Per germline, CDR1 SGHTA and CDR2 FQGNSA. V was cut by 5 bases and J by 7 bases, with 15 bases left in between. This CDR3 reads CASSVVLTANSPLHF. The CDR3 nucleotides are TGTGCCAGCAGCGTAGTGTTGACAGCAAATTCACCCCTCCACTTT.

The CDR3, as DNA: TGTGCCAGCAATGGACTAGCGTGGGATACGCAGTATTTT. It translates to CASNGLAWDTQYF. This rearrangement joins TRBV6-1 to TRBJ2-3, with 9 bases lining up with TRBD2. From germline, CDR1 is MNHNS and CDR2 SASEGT. V was pared by 7 bases and J by 6 bases, with 5 bases of the junction left unmatched. There are 13 residues in the CDR3.

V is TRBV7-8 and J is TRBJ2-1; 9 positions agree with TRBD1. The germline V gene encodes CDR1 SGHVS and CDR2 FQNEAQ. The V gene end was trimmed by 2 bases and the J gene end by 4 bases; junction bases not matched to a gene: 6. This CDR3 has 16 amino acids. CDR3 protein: CASSLLEGQGYNEQFF. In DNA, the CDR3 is TGTGCCAGCAGCTTACTTGAGGGACAGGGTTACAATGAGCAGTTCTTC. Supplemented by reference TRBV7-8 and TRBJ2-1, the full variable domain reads GAGVSQSPRYKVAKRGQDVALRCDPISGHVSLFWYQQALGQGPEFLTYFQNEAQLDKSGLPSDRFFAERPEGSVSTLKIQRTQQEDSAVYLCASSLLEGQGYNEQFFGPGTRLTVL.

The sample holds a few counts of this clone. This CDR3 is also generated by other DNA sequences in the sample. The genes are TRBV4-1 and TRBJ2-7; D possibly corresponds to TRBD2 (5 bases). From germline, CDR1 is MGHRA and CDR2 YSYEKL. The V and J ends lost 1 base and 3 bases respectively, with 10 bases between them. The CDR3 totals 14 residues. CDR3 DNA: TGCGCCAGCAGCCAAGGGACTTCTGGCTACGAGCAGTACTTC. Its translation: CASSQGTSGYEQYF.

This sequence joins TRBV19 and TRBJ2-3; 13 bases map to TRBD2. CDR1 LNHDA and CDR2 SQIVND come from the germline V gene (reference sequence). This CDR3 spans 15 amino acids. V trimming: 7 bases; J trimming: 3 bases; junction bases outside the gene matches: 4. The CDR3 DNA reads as TGTGCCAGTAAAACTAGCGGGGGGGCTACAGATACGCAGTATTTT. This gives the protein CASKTSGGATDTQYF. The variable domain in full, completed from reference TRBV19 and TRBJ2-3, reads DGGITQSPKYLFRKEGQNVTLSCEQNLNHDAMYWYRQDPGQGLRLIYYSQIVNDFQKGDIAEGYSVSREKKESFPLTVTSAQKNPTAFYLCASKTSGGATDTQYFGPGTRLTVL.

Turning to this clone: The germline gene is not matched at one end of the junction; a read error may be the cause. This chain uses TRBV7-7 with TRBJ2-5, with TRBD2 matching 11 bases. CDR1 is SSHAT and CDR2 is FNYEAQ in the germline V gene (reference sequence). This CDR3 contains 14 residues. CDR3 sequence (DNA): TGTGCTAGCAGCTTAGCGGGGGGGCAAGGGACCCAGTACTTC. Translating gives CASSLAGGQGTQYF.

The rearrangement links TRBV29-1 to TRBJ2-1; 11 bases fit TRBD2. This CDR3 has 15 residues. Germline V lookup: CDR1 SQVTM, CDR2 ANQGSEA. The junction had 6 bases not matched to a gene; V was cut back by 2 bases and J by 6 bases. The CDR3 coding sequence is TGCAGCGTTGAAAGCATAGCGGGGGGGCTCAATGAGCAGTTCTTC. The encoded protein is CSVESIAGGLNEQFF.

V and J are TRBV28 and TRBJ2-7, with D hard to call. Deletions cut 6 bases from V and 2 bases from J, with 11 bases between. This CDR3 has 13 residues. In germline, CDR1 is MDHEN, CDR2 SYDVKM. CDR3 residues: CASSPPSPYEQYF. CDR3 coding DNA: TGTGCCAGCAGCCCTCCTTCCCCCTACGAGCAGTACTTC.

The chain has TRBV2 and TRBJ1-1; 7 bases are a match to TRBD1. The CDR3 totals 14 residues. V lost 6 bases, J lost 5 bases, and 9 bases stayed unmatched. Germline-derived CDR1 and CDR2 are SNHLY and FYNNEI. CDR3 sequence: CASRDEAGGTEAFF. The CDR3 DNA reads TGTGCCAGCAGGGACGAGGCAGGGGGGACTGAAGCTTTCTTT.

CDR3 amino acids: CASMPAEAFF. The CDR3 nucleotides read TGTGCCAGCATGCCGGCTGAAGCTTTCTTT. This rearrangement joins TRBV5-7 to TRBJ1-1; D is unclear. TRBV5-7 is labeled an ORF, and its function is uncertain. This CDR3 comprises 10 residues. Deletions cut 6 bases from V and 6 bases from J, with 6 bases between.

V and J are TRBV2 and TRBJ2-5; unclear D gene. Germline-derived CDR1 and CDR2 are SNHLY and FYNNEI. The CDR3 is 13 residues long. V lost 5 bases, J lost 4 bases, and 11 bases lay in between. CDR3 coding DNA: TGTGCCAGCAGTTGGGCGAGCCGAGAGACCCAGTACTTC. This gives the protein CASSWASRETQYF.

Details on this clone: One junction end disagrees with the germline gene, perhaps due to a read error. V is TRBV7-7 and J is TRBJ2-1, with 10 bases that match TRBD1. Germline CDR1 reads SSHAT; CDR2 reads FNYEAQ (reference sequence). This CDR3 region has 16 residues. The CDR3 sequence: CASSTSPGTGVHEQFF. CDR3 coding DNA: TGTGCTAGCAGCACCTCACCCGGGACAGGGGTCCATGAGCAGTTCTTC.

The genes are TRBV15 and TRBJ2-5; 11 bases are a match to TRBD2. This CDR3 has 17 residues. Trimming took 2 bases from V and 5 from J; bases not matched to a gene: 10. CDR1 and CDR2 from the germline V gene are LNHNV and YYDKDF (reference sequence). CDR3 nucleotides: TGTGCCACCAGCAGACCTTTTAGCGGGGGGGGACGGGAGACCCAGTACTTC. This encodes CATSRPFSGGGRETQYF.

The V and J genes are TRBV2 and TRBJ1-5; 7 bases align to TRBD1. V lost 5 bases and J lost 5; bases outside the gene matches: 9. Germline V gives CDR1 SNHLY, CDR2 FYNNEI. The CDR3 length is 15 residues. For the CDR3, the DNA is TGTGCCAGCAGTTCCGGGACAGTTATCTATCAGCCCCAGCATTTT. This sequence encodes CASSSGTVIYQPQHF.

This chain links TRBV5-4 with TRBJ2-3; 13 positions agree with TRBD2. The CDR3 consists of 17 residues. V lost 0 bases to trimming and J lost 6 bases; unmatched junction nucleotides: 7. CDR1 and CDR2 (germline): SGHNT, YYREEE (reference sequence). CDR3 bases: TGTGCCAGCAGCTTGGGCCCACTAGCGGGGGGGTCGGATACGCAGTATTTT. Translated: CASSLGPLAGGSDTQYF.

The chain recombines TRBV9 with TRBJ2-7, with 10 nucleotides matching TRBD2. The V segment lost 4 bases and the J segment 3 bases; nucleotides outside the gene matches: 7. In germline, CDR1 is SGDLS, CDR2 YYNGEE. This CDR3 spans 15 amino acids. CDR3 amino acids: CASSRASGGLYEQYF. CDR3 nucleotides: TGTGCCAGCAGCCGTGCTAGCGGGGGCCTCTACGAGCAGTACTTC.

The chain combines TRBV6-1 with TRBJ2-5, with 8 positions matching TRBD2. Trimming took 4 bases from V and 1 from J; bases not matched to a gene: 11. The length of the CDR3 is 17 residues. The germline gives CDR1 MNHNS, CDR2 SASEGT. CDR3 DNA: TGTGCCAGCAGTGTCAGGACGGGAGGGGGATCCCAAGAGACCCAGTACTTC. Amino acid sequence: CASSVRTGGGSQETQYF.

CDR3 amino acids: CASSPPGTAYEQYF. The CDR3, as DNA: TGTGCCAGCAGTCCTCCCGGGACAGCCTACGAGCAGTACTTC. The rearrangement links TRBV6-4 to TRBJ2-7; TRBD1 aligns across 7 bases. With V trimmed by 5 bases and J by 2 bases, 6 bases remained unmatched. The CDR3 covers 14 residues. Germline CDR1 is MRHNA and CDR2 is SNTAGT.

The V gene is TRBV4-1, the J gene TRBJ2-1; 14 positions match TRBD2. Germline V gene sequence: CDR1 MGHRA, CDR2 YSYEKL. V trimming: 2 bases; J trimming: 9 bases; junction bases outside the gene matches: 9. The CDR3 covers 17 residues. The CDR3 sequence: CASSQSPGLAGEGEQFF. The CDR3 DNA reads TGCGCCAGCAGCCAATCCCCGGGACTAGCGGGAGAAGGTGAGCAGTTCTTC.

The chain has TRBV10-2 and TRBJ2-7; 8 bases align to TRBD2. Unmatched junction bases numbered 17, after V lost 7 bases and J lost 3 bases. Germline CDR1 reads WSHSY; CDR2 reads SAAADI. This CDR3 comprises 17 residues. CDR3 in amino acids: CASTSTGLTSVLYEQYF. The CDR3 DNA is TGCGCCAGCACCTCAACTGGACTGACTAGCGTACTCTACGAGCAGTACTTC.

Written as DNA, the CDR3 is TGTGCCATCAGTGTTCAACAGAACAATGAGCAGTTCTTC. Translation gives CAISVQQNNEQFF. The chain uses TRBV10-3 and TRBJ2-1; D unclear. The CDR3 length is 13 residues. V was shortened by 4 bases and J by 5 bases, with 9 bases between the two germline ends. Germline loops: CDR1 ENHRY, CDR2 SYGVKD.

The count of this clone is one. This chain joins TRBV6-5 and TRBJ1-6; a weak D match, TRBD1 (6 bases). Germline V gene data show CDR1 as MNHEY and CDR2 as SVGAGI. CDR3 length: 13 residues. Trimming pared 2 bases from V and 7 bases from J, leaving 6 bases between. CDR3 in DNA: TGTGCCAGCAGTTACGACAGGAATTCACCCCTCCACTTT. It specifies CASSYDRNSPLHF.

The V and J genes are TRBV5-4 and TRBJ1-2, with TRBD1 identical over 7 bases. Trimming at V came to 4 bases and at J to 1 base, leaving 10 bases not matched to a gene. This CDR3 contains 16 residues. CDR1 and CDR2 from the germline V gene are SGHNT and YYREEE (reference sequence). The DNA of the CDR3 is TGTGCCAGCAGCCCCCAAAGACAGGGTGGTAACTATGGCTACACCTTC. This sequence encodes CASSPQRQGGNYGYTF.

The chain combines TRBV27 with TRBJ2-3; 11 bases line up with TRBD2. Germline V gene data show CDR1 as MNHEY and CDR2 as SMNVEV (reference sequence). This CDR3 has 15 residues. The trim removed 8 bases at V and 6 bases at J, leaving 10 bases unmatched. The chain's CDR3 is CASGRASGGQDTQYF. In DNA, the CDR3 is TGTGCCAGCGGTCGAGCTAGCGGGGGGCAGGATACGCAGTATTTT.

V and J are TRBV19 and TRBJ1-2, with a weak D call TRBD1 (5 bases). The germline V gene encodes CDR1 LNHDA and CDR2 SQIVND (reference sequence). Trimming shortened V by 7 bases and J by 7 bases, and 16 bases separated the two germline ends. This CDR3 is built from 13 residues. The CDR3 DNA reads TGTGCCAGTAACCCGTGGGGGGAGGGTGGCTACACCTTC. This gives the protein CASNPWGEGGYTF.

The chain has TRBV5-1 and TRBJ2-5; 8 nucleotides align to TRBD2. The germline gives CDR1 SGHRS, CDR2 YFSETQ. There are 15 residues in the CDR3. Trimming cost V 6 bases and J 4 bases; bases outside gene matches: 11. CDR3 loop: CASTTGTRYGETQYF. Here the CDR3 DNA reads TGCGCCAGCACCACCGGGACTAGGTACGGAGAGACCCAGTACTTC.

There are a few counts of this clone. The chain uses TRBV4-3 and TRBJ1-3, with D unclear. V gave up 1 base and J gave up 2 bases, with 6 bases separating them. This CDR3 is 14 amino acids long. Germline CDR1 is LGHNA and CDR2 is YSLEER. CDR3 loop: CASSQAKTGNTIYF. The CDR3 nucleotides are TGCGCCAGCAGCCAAGCCAAAACTGGAAACACCATATATTTT.

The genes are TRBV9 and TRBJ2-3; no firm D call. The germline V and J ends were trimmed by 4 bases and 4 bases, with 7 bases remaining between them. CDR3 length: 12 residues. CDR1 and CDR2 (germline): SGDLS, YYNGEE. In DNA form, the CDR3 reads TGTGCCAGCAGCAAAGCATCAGATACGCAGTATTTT. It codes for CASSKASDTQYF.

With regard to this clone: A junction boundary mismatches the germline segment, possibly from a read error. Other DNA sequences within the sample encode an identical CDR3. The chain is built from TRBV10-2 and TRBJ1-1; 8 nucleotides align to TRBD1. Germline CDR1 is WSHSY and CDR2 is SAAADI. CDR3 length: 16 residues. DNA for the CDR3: TGCGCCAGCAGCAAACAAAGACAGGGGTTGAGCACTGAAGCCTTCTTT. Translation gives CASSKQRQGLSTEAFF.

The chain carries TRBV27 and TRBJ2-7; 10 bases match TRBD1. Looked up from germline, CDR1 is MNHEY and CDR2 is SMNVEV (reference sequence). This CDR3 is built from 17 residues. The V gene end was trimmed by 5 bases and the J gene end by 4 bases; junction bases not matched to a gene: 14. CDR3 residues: CASSGRQGAAAGYEQYF. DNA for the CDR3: TGTGCCAGCAGTGGGAGACAGGGGGCGGCGGCGGGTTACGAGCAGTACTTC.